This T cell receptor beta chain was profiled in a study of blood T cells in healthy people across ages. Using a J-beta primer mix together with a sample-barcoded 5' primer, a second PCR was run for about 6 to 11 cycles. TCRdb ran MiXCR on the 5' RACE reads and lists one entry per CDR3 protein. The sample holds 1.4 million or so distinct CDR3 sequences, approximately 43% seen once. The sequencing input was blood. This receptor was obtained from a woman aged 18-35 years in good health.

The CDR3 spells CASSYRTGSMNTEAFF. The CDR3 nucleotides read TGTGCCAGCAGTTACAGGACAGGCAGTATGAACACTGAAGCTTTCTTT. V and J are TRBV6-2 or TRBV6-3 and TRBJ1-1, with 7 bases that match TRBD1. Germline V gives CDR1 MNHEY, CDR2 SVGEGT. This CDR3 spans 16 amino acids. V shed 2 bases, J shed 0 bases, and the junction held 6 bases outside the gene matches.